The present TCR beta chain was sequenced within a study of OX40 agonist ivuxolimab in advanced cancers. Looked up from germline, CDR1 is SNHLY and CDR2 is FYNNEI. V gave up 6 bases and J gave up 4 bases; unmatched junction bases: 4. This CDR3 is 13 amino acids long. A word on this clone: Its specificity is unknown.

Some clones are missing from TCRdb's copy, which holds only in-frame ones; the method was immunoSEQ multiplex PCR. The table shows some 100,000 clones, with more than 75% occurring only once. General observations from the study: Clonal expansion was seen in CD4+ and CD8+ blood T cells by week 6 at 0.1 to 3.0 mg/kg.

This chain connects TRBV2 to TRBJ2-5; 8 bases fit TRBD2. The source of this sequence is an adult with an advanced solid tumor such as melanoma, head and neck, liver or kidney cancer. The sequencing used CD4+ or CD8+ T cells sorted from blood, collected in a trial of the OX40 agonist ivuxolimab. The CDR3: CASRTSVSETQYF. The CDR3 region has the DNA TGTGCCAGCAGGACTAGCGTTTCAGAGACCCAGTACTTC. Full variable domain (missing parts from reference TRBV2 and TRBJ2-5): EPEVTQTPSHQVTQMGQEVILRCVPISNHLYFYWYRQILGQKVEFLVSFYNNEISEKSEIFDDQFSVERPDGSNFTLKIRSTKLEDSAMYFCASRTSVSETQYFGPGTRLLVL.